Listed below are T cell receptor beta chains from one sample, sequenced in a study of blood T cell repertoires in COVID-19. Clones were read by immunoSEQ multiplex PCR, and TCRdb kept only the in-frame ones, dropping some. The sample has about 56,000 clones, roughly 78% seen once; the top ten hold approximately 7.7%. The specimen sequenced was peripheral blood. Every receptor here comes from a woman of 80 years or more with acute or convalescent COVID-19. CDR3s include the opening cysteine and the closing phenylalanine or tryptophan. The D gene is left open where the match is weak. The size of a clone is reported for some rows only, either as once, few or many, or as a class for expanded clones.

d_gene: NA; j_gene: TRBJ1-5; abundance: once; v_gene: TRBV2; CDR3aa: CASSLDTYNQPQHF; CDR3nt: TGTGCCAGCAGTTTAGACACTTACAATCAGCCCCAGCATTTT
d_gene: TRBD1; j_gene: TRBJ2-2; abundance: NA; v_gene: TRBV27; CDR3aa: CASRTPPGGGELFF; CDR3nt: TGTGCCAGCAGGACCCCTCCAGGGGGCGGGGAGCTGTTTTTT
d_gene: NA; j_gene: TRBJ1-4; abundance: NA; v_gene: TRBV6-6; CDR3aa: CASSYSGPADEKLFF; CDR3nt: TGTGCCAGCAGTTACTCGGGGCCGGCGGATGAAAAACTGTTTTTT
d_gene: TRBD1; j_gene: TRBJ1-6; abundance: few; v_gene: TRBV28; CDR3aa: CASGTGKVSPLHF; CDR3nt: TGTGCCAGCGGGACAGGGAAGGTGTCACCCCTCCACTTT
d_gene: NA; j_gene: TRBJ2-5; abundance: NA; v_gene: TRBV10-1; CDR3aa: CASQASPQETQYF; CDR3nt: TGCGCCAGTCAAGCAAGTCCGCAAGAGACCCAGTACTTC
d_gene: NA; j_gene: TRBJ1-1; abundance: NA; v_gene: TRBV3-1/TRBV3-2; CDR3aa: CASSQGLTGNTEAFF; CDR3nt: TGTGCCAGCAGCCAAGGATTAACAGGGAACACTGAAGCTTTCTTT
d_gene: NA; j_gene: TRBJ1-2; abundance: NA; v_gene: TRBV28; CDR3aa: CASSRPGAGALNDYTF; CDR3nt: TGTGCCAGCTCCCGACCCGGGGCAGGGGCATTAAACGACTACACCTTC
d_gene: NA; j_gene: TRBJ2-6; abundance: few; v_gene: TRBV27; CDR3aa: CASSLYTASSGANVLTF; CDR3nt: TGTGCCAGCAGTTTATATACAGCAAGCTCTGGGGCCAACGTCCTGACTTTC
d_gene: NA; j_gene: TRBJ1-3; abundance: NA; v_gene: TRBV7-9; CDR3aa: CASSLLTVERARGNTIYF; CDR3nt: TGTGCCAGCAGCTTATTAACTGTGGAGAGGGCCAGAGGAAACACCATATATTTT
d_gene: NA; j_gene: TRBJ1-4; abundance: NA; v_gene: TRBV5-1; CDR3aa: CASSLGGGTTNEKLFF; CDR3nt: TGCGCCAGCAGCTTGGGCGGCGGGACAACTAATGAAAAACTGTTTTTT
d_gene: NA; j_gene: TRBJ1-4; abundance: NA; v_gene: TRBV3-1/TRBV3-2; CDR3aa: CASSQVVDEKLFF; CDR3nt: TGTGCCAGCAGCCAAGTTGTCGATGAAAAACTGTTTTTT
d_gene: TRBD2; j_gene: TRBJ2-1; abundance: NA; v_gene: TRBV19; CDR3aa: CASSSKGRLAGVGEQFF; CDR3nt: TGTGCCAGTAGTTCCAAAGGGCGACTAGCGGGAGTTGGTGAGCAGTTCTTC
d_gene: NA; j_gene: TRBJ2-3; abundance: NA; v_gene: TRBV24-1; CDR3aa: CATSDSSILRQYF; CDR3nt: TGTGCCACCAGTGATTCCTCTATCCTACGTCAGTATTTT
d_gene: NA; j_gene: TRBJ2-1; abundance: NA; v_gene: TRBV5-5; CDR3aa: CASSFSTAASYNEQFF; CDR3nt: TGTGCCAGCAGCTTCTCGACTGCCGCCTCCTACAATGAGCAGTTCTTC
d_gene: NA; j_gene: TRBJ1-4; abundance: NA; v_gene: TRBV30; CDR3aa: CAWSVQRGIEEKLFF; CDR3nt: TGTGCCTGGAGTGTACAAAGAGGGATCGAGGAAAAACTGTTTTTT
d_gene: TRBD1; j_gene: TRBJ2-2; abundance: NA; v_gene: TRBV29-1; CDR3aa: CSAGQGKRGINTGELFF; CDR3nt: TGCAGCGCTGGACAGGGAAAAAGAGGGATTAACACCGGGGAGCTGTTTTTT
d_gene: NA; j_gene: TRBJ1-6; abundance: NA; v_gene: TRBV11-2; CDR3aa: CASSLNVGQMSPLHF; CDR3nt: TGTGCCAGCAGCTTAAACGTGGGACAAATGTCACCCCTCCACTTT
d_gene: TRBD1; j_gene: TRBJ1-5; abundance: once; v_gene: TRBV28; CDR3aa: CASRIQGNQPQHF; CDR3nt: TGTGCCAGCAGGATACAGGGGAATCAGCCCCAGCATTTT
d_gene: NA; j_gene: TRBJ1-2; abundance: few; v_gene: TRBV3-1/TRBV3-2; CDR3aa: CASSQDRGSVGYTF; CDR3nt: TGTGCCAGCAGCCAAGATCGGGGATCGGTTGGCTACACCTTC
d_gene: TRBD2; j_gene: TRBJ2-5; abundance: NA; v_gene: TRBV6-1; CDR3aa: CASSEAGRGLRETQYF; CDR3nt: TGTGCCAGCAGTGAAGCTGGGCGGGGGTTGCGGGAGACCCAGTACTTC
d_gene: NA; j_gene: TRBJ2-1; abundance: NA; v_gene: TRBV3-1/TRBV3-2; CDR3aa: CASSQLRLVWGEQFF; CDR3nt: TGTGCCAGCAGCCAACTAAGACTAGTTTGGGGTGAGCAGTTCTTC
d_gene: TRBD1; j_gene: TRBJ1-1; abundance: NA; v_gene: TRBV19; CDR3aa: CASRRQGAKPGTEAFF; CDR3nt: TGTGCCAGTAGGCGACAGGGGGCGAAACCGGGCACTGAAGCTTTCTTT
d_gene: TRBD1; j_gene: TRBJ2-7; abundance: NA; v_gene: TRBV24-1; CDR3aa: CATSDSTGVSYEQYF; CDR3nt: TGTGCCACCAGTGATAGCACAGGGGTCTCCTACGAGCAGTACTTC
d_gene: TRBD1; j_gene: TRBJ1-1; abundance: NA; v_gene: TRBV6-5; CDR3aa: CASIPTGRNTEAFF; CDR3nt: TGTGCCAGCATTCCGACAGGGAGGAACACTGAAGCTTTCTTT
d_gene: TRBD2; j_gene: TRBJ2-7; abundance: few; v_gene: TRBV6-2/TRBV6-3; CDR3aa: CASSTPGGASYEQYF; CDR3nt: TGTGCCAGCAGTACCCCCGGGGGGGCCTCCTACGAGCAGTACTTC
d_gene: TRBD1; j_gene: TRBJ1-3; abundance: NA; v_gene: TRBV7-8; CDR3aa: CASSSDRVNTIYF; CDR3nt: TGTGCCAGCAGCTCAGACAGGGTAAACACCATATATTTT
d_gene: NA; j_gene: TRBJ2-2; abundance: NA; v_gene: TRBV30; CDR3aa: CAWSIQGTYTGELFF; CDR3nt: TGTGCCTGGAGTATCCAGGGTACTTACACCGGGGAGCTGTTTTTT
d_gene: TRBD1; j_gene: TRBJ2-2; abundance: NA; v_gene: TRBV29-1; CDR3aa: CSIGDRARPTGELFF; CDR3nt: TGCAGCATAGGGGACAGGGCGAGACCCACCGGGGAGCTGTTTTTT
d_gene: NA; j_gene: TRBJ2-3; abundance: NA; v_gene: TRBV19; CDR3aa: CASSNTGRGTDTQYF; CDR3nt: TGTGCCAGTAGTAATACCGGTCGGGGCACAGATACGCAGTATTTT
d_gene: NA; j_gene: TRBJ1-1; abundance: NA; v_gene: TRBV29-1; CDR3aa: CSVGDSGVTEAFF; CDR3nt: TGCAGCGTCGGGGACTCGGGGGTCACTGAAGCTTTCTTT
d_gene: TRBD2; j_gene: TRBJ2-1; abundance: NA; v_gene: TRBV19; CDR3aa: CASSILAGGLGEQFF; CDR3nt: TGTGCCAGTAGTATCCTGGCGGGAGGCTTGGGTGAGCAGTTCTTC
d_gene: NA; j_gene: TRBJ1-2; abundance: once; v_gene: TRBV29-1; CDR3aa: CSVPQTQGTNYGYTF; CDR3nt: TGCAGCGTTCCTCAAACCCAGGGTACTAACTATGGCTACACCTTC
d_gene: NA; j_gene: TRBJ2-2; abundance: NA; v_gene: TRBV5-5; CDR3aa: CASSPDIVMNTGELFF; CDR3nt: TGTGCCAGCAGCCCCGATATAGTCATGAACACCGGGGAGCTGTTTTTT
d_gene: NA; j_gene: TRBJ1-2; abundance: once; v_gene: TRBV12-5; CDR3aa: CASGLVLGIESGSYGYTF; CDR3nt: TGTGCTAGTGGTTTGGTTTTGGGGATAGAAAGCGGTAGCTATGGCTACACCTTC
d_gene: TRBD1; j_gene: TRBJ2-7; abundance: NA; v_gene: TRBV18; CDR3aa: CASSPPDRGNYEQYF; CDR3nt: TGTGCCAGCTCACCCCCGGACAGGGGAAACTACGAGCAGTACTTC
d_gene: NA; j_gene: TRBJ2-1; abundance: NA; v_gene: TRBV3-1/TRBV3-2; CDR3aa: CASSSRTIHNEQFF; CDR3nt: TGTGCCAGCAGCTCGAGGACTATCCACAATGAGCAGTTCTTC
d_gene: NA; j_gene: TRBJ2-2; abundance: NA; v_gene: TRBV28; CDR3aa: CASRKRALELFF; CDR3nt: TGTGCCAGCCGTAAACGTGCGCTGGAGCTGTTTTTT
d_gene: TRBD1; j_gene: TRBJ2-1; abundance: NA; v_gene: TRBV7-2; CDR3aa: CASSSGQGLFPYNEQFF; CDR3nt: TGTGCCAGCAGCTCGGGACAGGGGCTTTTCCCCTACAATGAGCAGTTCTTC
d_gene: TRBD1; j_gene: TRBJ2-3; abundance: NA; v_gene: TRBV3-1/TRBV3-2; CDR3aa: CASSHIPRGLGDTQYF; CDR3nt: TGTGCCAGCAGCCATATACCCAGGGGGCTTGGAGATACGCAGTATTTT
d_gene: NA; j_gene: TRBJ2-5; abundance: NA; v_gene: TRBV7-3; CDR3aa: CASSLAGGSSETQYF; CDR3nt: TGTGCCAGCAGCTTAGCCGGAGGGAGTTCAGAGACCCAGTACTTC